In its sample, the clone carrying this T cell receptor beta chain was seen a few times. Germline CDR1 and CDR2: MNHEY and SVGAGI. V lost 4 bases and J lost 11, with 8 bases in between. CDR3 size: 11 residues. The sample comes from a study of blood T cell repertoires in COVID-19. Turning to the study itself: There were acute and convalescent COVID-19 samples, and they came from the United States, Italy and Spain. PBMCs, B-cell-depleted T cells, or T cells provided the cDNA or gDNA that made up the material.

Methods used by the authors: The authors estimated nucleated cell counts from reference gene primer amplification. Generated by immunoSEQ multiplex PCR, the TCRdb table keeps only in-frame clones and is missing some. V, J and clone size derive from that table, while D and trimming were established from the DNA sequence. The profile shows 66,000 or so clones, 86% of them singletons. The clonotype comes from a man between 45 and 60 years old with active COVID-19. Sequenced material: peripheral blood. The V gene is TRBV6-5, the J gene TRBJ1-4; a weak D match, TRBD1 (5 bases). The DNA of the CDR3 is TGTGCCAGCAGTTGGGGGGGGAAACTGTTTTTT. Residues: CASSWGGKLFF.